This T cell receptor (beta chain) is drawn from a study of CD8+CD57+ T cells in acquired aplastic anemia. Turning to the study itself: An average of 3.2 ug of DNA was obtained from sorted CD4+ and CD8+ cells.

The V gene's germline CDR1 is SGHKS and CDR2 YYEKEE (reference sequence). The CDR3 covers 15 residues. V was shortened by 0 bases and J by 3 bases, with 9 bases between the two germline ends. Study-level points and caveats: Researchers report that some 31 CD8+ CDR3 sequences appeared in both patients and controls.

The table lists this clonotype with a few counts. The antigen is undetermined. CDR3 and TCR beta VDJ profiling relied on genomic DNA as the template. TCRdb processed the reads anew with MiXCR; each CDR3 protein has one entry. The sample carries some 220,000 distinct CDR3 sequences, about 37% recorded once. The sequenced sample consisted of sorted CD4+, CD8+, or CD8+CD57+ T cells (not recorded which) from PBMCs. This chain connects TRBV5-5 to TRBJ1-4; D ambiguous. The sequence was obtained from a human donor in good health, serving as a control. DNA of the CDR3: TGTGCCAGCAGCTTGGCCGGACGGTCTAATGAAAAACTGTTTTTT. Its translation is CASSLAGRSNEKLFF.